This T cell receptor (beta chain) was observed in a study of T cells in Graves' hyperthyroidism and ophthalmopathy. The investigators amplified TCR beta CDR3 regions from RNA transcripts. The HTBI primer set served for first-round RT-PCR of the TCR CDR3. TCRdb redid the calling of the multiplex PCR reads with MiXCR, one entry per CDR3 protein. In the table there are hundreds of thousands of distinct CDR3 sequences, approximately 36% of which are singletons. Stable disease denoted Graves' hyperthyroidism without ophthalmopathy progression within 18 months. Newly diagnosed hyperthyroidism patients aged 18 to 65 years had disease lasting under 2 months. Patients with uncontrolled infections, other autoimmune diseases, pregnancy or lactation were excluded. Fresh peripheral blood, 10 ml, yielded the PBMCs. V lost 5 bases and J lost 7; bases outside the gene matches: 7. CDR3 length: 14 amino acids. Germline V gene lookup returns CDR1 MNHEY and CDR2 SVGAGI.

The rearrangement uses TRBV6-5 and TRBJ1-4; 7 bases agree with TRBD1. The sequence was collected from a woman aged 40 to 50 with Graves' hyperthyroidism. The sequencing sample was made of blood. CDR3 in amino acids: CASSADRAGEKLFF. DNA of the CDR3: TGTGCCAGCAGTGCTGACAGGGCGGGTGAAAAACTGTTTTTT.